This TCR beta chain derives from a study of blood T cell repertoires in COVID-19. Study overall: Sites in the United States, Italy and Spain provided acute and convalescent COVID-19 samples. PBMCs, B-cell-depleted T cells, or T cells were the source of the cDNA or gDNA that made up the material.

Authors' data handling: Amplification of reference gene primers was used by the study to estimate nucleated cell counts. Sequencing used immunoSEQ multiplex PCR; TCRdb keeps in-frame clones, though not all of them. The V and J calls and the clone size are those of that table, but D and trimming were determined from the DNA. This table has about 220,000 clones, around 82% appearing once. The V gene end was trimmed by 7 bases and the J gene end by 8 bases; junction bases not matched to a gene: 9. The CDR3 runs 14 residues. Germline V gene sequence: CDR1 MNHEY, CDR2 SVGEGT. The genes are TRBV6-2 or TRBV6-3 and TRBJ1-4; 8 bases are a match to TRBD1. The receptor was derived from a human donor in a cohort sampled during active COVID-19. Sequenced sample: peripheral blood. The CDR3 sequence is CASTPTGVDEKLFF. CDR3 bases: TGTGCCAGCACCCCGACAGGGGTGGACGAAAAACTGTTTTTT.